A selection of T cell receptor beta chains follows, all from one sample in a study of vaccination effects on CD4 cells after COVID-19. What these receptors recognize is not known. Measured with immunoSEQ multiplex PCR; TCRdb has only the in-frame clones, and not every one. Seen here are about 26,000 clones, 75% to 85% observed once, and the top ten hold about 16%. The source material was CD4+ T cells from PBMCs cultured with HCoV-NL63 spike peptides, sampled before COVID-19 vaccination. Every receptor here comes from a human donor who had a prior SARS-CoV-2 infection. Each CDR3 is given with its conserved first and last residue. A D gene is named only where the DNA matches it firmly. The size field is filled for only some rows; it gives once, few, many or a size class.

size,V,D,J,CDR3,DNA
.,TRBV27,TRBD1,TRBJ1-1,CASSLPSGGGTEAFF,TGTGCCAGCAGTTTACCGTCAGGGGGCGGCACTGAAGCTTTCTTT
.,TRBV4-2,TRBD2,TRBJ2-3,CASSQATTSGGYRGETRTDTQYF,TGTGCCAGCAGCCAAGCAACGACTAGCGGGGGGTATCGGGGGGAGACCCGCACAGATACGCAGTATTTT
once,TRBV5-1,TRBD1,TRBJ2-6,CASSVSPGQGPSGANVLTF,TGCGCCAGCAGCGTATCCCCGGGACAGGGACCCTCTGGGGCCAACGTCCTGACTTTC
.,TRBV18,.,TRBJ2-1,CASSPTNSRFLFF,TGTGCCAGCTCCCCCACGAACAGCCGGTTCCTTTTCTTC
.,TRBV7-8,.,TRBJ2-7,CASSLQTNSYEQYF,TGTGCCAGCAGCTTACAGACCAACTCCTACGAGCAGTACTTC
.,TRBV6-6,.,TRBJ1-6,CASSYSTSTNSPLHF,TGTGCCAGCAGTTACTCGACAAGTACGAATTCACCCCTCCACTTT
.,TRBV18,TRBD2,TRBJ2-1,CASSRTSGRLDEQFF,TGTGCCAGCTCGCGGACTAGCGGGAGGTTGGATGAGCAGTTCTTC
few,TRBV6-2/TRBV6-3,.,TRBJ2-1,CASSYPDNEQFF,TGTGCCAGCAGTTACCCCGACAATGAGCAGTTCTTC
.,TRBV19,TRBD1,TRBJ2-7,CASAQETGGYEQYF,TGTGCCAGTGCACAGGAGACAGGGGGCTACGAGCAGTACTTC
few,TRBV2,.,TRBJ2-2,CASSVELNTGELFF,TGTGCCAGCAGTGTTGAGTTGAACACCGGGGAGCTGTTTTTT
few,TRBV2,.,TRBJ2-7,CASRAGQLAYEQYF,TGTGCCAGCAGGGCTGGACAGCTGGCTTACGAGCAGTACTTC
.,TRBV11-2,.,TRBJ2-2,CASSIDFQNTGELFF,TGTGCCAGCAGCATCGACTTTCAGAACACCGGGGAGCTGTTTTTT
.,TRBV5-4,TRBD2,TRBJ2-5,CASSSRTSGGETQYF,TGTGCCAGCAGCTCCCGGACTAGCGGGGGAGAGACCCAGTACTTC
.,TRBV6-5,.,TRBJ1-2,CASSLTRSDYTF,TGTGCCAGTTCCCTCACACGGTCTGACTACACCTTC
.,TRBV18,TRBD2,TRBJ2-3,CASSLSGLAGDTQYF,TGTGCCAGCTCACTATCGGGACTAGCGGGAGATACGCAGTATTTT
.,TRBV4-2,.,TRBJ2-3,CASSQIPASEFPDTQYF,TGTGCCAGCAGCCAAATCCCGGCTAGCGAATTCCCAGATACGCAGTATTTT
.,TRBV9,.,TRBJ2-1,CASSVVAYNEQFF,TGTGCCAGCAGCGTAGTGGCCTACAATGAGCAGTTCTTC
.,TRBV19,TRBD2,TRBJ2-3,CASGLAWADTQYF,TGTGCCAGCGGACTAGCGTGGGCAGATACGCAGTATTTT
.,TRBV11-3,TRBD2,TRBJ2-3,CASSLGLEREADTQYF,TGTGCCAGCAGCCTCGGACTAGAGAGGGAGGCAGATACGCAGTATTTT
.,TRBV19,TRBD1,TRBJ2-7,CASSKASGTGGDSYEQYF,TGTGCCAGTAGTAAGGCTTCCGGGACAGGGGGCGACTCCTACGAGCAGTACTTC
.,TRBV7-3,.,TRBJ2-3,CASSLGTPPDTQYF,TGTGCCAGCAGCCTCGGGACACCCCCAGATACGCAGTATTTT
.,TRBV7-6,.,TRBJ2-2,CASSLWTSRGTGELFF,TGTGCCAGCAGCTTATGGACGTCGAGGGGCACCGGGGAGCTGTTTTTT
.,TRBV7-2,.,TRBJ1-1,CASSRQQNTEAFF,TGTGCCAGCAGCCGACAGCAGAACACTGAAGCTTTCTTT
.,TRBV6-2/TRBV6-3,TRBD1,TRBJ2-7,CASSDSPGQGYEQYF,TGTGCCAGCAGTGACAGTCCGGGACAGGGCTACGAGCAGTACTTC
.,TRBV25-1,.,TRBJ2-5,CASSEFKGIETQYF,TGTGCCAGCAGTGAATTCAAAGGGATTGAGACCCAGTACTTC
.,TRBV7-3,.,TRBJ2-1,CASSSGPGDYNEQFF,TGTGCCAGCAGCTCCGGACCGGGAGACTACAATGAGCAGTTCTTC
few,TRBV30,.,TRBJ1-6,CACVSRAYSPLHF,TGTGCCTGTGTGAGCAGGGCTTATTCACCCCTCCACTTT
.,TRBV9,.,TRBJ1-4,CASSVAGEIDEKLFF,TGTGCCAGCAGCGTGGCGGGGGAAATCGATGAAAAACTGTTTTTT
.,TRBV7-8,.,TRBJ2-3,CASSLDSNTDTQYF,TGTGCCAGCAGCTTGGACTCGAACACAGATACGCAGTATTTT
.,TRBV6-5,.,TRBJ1-1,CASRNGGGTEAFF,TGTGCCAGCAGGAATGGGGGGGGCACTGAAGCTTTCTTT
once,TRBV6-6,.,TRBJ1-1,CASNRDLEAFF,TGTGCCAGCAACAGGGATCTTGAAGCTTTCTTT
.,TRBV2,TRBD1,TRBJ1-5,CASSPLDRGANQPQHF,TGTGCCAGCAGTCCCTTAGACAGGGGAGCCAATCAGCCCCAGCATTTT
.,TRBV7-2,.,TRBJ2-7,CASSLGGTGSYEQYF,TGTGCCAGCAGCTTGGGCGGGACCGGCAGTTACGAGCAGTACTTC
.,TRBV11-2,.,TRBJ1-2,CASSLFRDGYTF,TGTGCCAGCAGCCTCTTTCGGGATGGCTACACCTTC
.,TRBV29-1,.,TRBJ2-5,CSVEDAQQETQYF,TGCAGCGTTGAAGACGCGCAGCAAGAGACCCAGTACTTC
.,TRBV6-2/TRBV6-3,TRBD2,TRBJ2-2,CASSTRTALRQREGNTGELFF,TGTGCCAGCAGTACCCGGACAGCCCTAAGACAGCGGGAGGGGAACACCGGGGAGCTGTTTTTT
.,TRBV18,TRBD2,TRBJ2-2,CASSSNGGENTGELFF,TGTGCCAGCTCATCAAACGGGGGGGAGAACACCGGGGAGCTGTTTTTT
.,TRBV24-1,TRBD2,TRBJ2-2,CATGISGTNTGELFF,TGTGCCACCGGGATTAGCGGGACAAACACCGGGGAGCTGTTTTTT
.,TRBV18,TRBD2,TRBJ2-3,CASSPIGGASTDTQYF,TGTGCCAGCTCACCAATCGGGGGGGCTAGCACAGATACGCAGTATTTT
.,TRBV7-3,TRBD1,TRBJ1-6,CASSLRQGESPLHF,TGTGCCAGCAGCCTACGACAGGGGGAATCACCCCTCCACTTT
few,TRBV4-3,TRBD1,TRBJ1-4,CASSQEDRPNEKLFF,TGCGCCAGCAGCCAAGAGGACAGGCCTAATGAAAAACTGTTTTTT
.,TRBV5-1,TRBD2,TRBJ2-2,CASSVTSVATGELFF,TGCGCCAGCAGCGTGACTAGCGTGGCCACCGGGGAGCTGTTTTTT
.,TRBV7-8,.,TRBJ2-2,CASSLVGETQAGELFF,TGTGCCAGCAGCCTAGTTGGGGAAACACAGGCAGGGGAGCTGTTTTTT
.,TRBV6-5,.,TRBJ2-6,CASSKDLSGANVLTF,TGTGCCAGCAGTAAGGACCTCTCTGGGGCCAACGTCCTGACTTTC
.,TRBV6-5,.,TRBJ2-7,CARVPNGAAYEQYF,TGTGCCCGCGTACCAAACGGGGCAGCCTACGAGCAGTACTTC
.,TRBV6-5,TRBD1,TRBJ2-7,CASSYDGTAYYEQYF,TGTGCCAGCAGTTACGATGGGACAGCCTACTACGAGCAGTACTTC
.,TRBV5-4,.,TRBJ2-1,CASSLPASNEQFF,TGTGCCAGCAGCTTGCCCGCTTCCAATGAGCAGTTCTTC
.,TRBV2,.,TRBJ1-1,CASSPWVNTEAFF,TGTGCCAGCAGTCCCTGGGTAAACACTGAAGCTTTCTTT
.,TRBV7-2,.,TRBJ1-1,CASSLSGVGNTEAFF,TGTGCCAGCAGCTTATCAGGGGTGGGAAACACTGAAGCTTTCTTT
.,TRBV3-1/TRBV3-2,TRBD1,TRBJ2-7,CASSLSGQGPPFEQYF,TGTGCCAGCAGCCTCTCCGGACAGGGGCCCCCCTTCGAGCAGTACTTC
.,TRBV6-5,TRBD1,TRBJ1-2,CASNEGGTGHGYTF,TGTGCCAGCAACGAAGGAGGGACAGGCCACGGCTACACCTTC
few,TRBV5-1,TRBD2,TRBJ2-3,CASSPQTGGDTQYF,TGCGCCAGCAGCCCGCAGACGGGGGGAGATACGCAGTATTTT
few,TRBV6-2/TRBV6-3,.,TRBJ2-7,CASSYSGAARAVYEQYF,TGTGCCAGCAGTTACTCAGGGGCCGCCCGAGCCGTTTACGAGCAGTACTTC
.,TRBV24-1,.,TRBJ2-2,CASSSTLGNTGELFF,TGTGCCAGCAGTTCCACCTTAGGGAACACCGGGGAGCTGTTTTTT
.,TRBV7-9,.,TRBJ1-1,CASSLITYTEAFF,TGTGCCAGCAGCTTAATCACTTACACTGAAGCTTTCTTT
.,TRBV15,.,TRBJ2-1,CATSRDRLNNEQFF,TGTGCCACCAGCAGAGATCGACTAAACAATGAGCAGTTCTTC
.,TRBV24-1,.,TRBJ2-1,CATSDLFQGDEQFF,TGTGCCACCAGTGATTTGTTTCAGGGCGATGAGCAGTTCTTC
.,TRBV9,TRBD1,TRBJ1-2,CASSPAGQGYGYTF,TGTGCCAGCAGCCCGGCCGGACAGGGTTATGGCTACACCTTC
.,TRBV7-9,TRBD1,TRBJ2-5,CASSLGTGSGETQYF,TGTGCCAGCAGCTTAGGGACAGGGTCAGGTGAGACCCAGTACTTC